This TCR beta chain was sequenced in a study of blood T cell repertoires in COVID-19. Study at large: The samples span acute and convalescent COVID-19 from the United States, Italy and Spain.

Per the germline V gene, CDR1 is MNHEY and CDR2 is SMNVEV (reference sequence). Trimming cost V 2 bases and J 4 bases; bases outside gene matches: 10. The CDR3 is 16 amino acids. TCRdb's copy holds only in-frame clones and misses some; the assay was immunoSEQ multiplex PCR. The data show 55,000 to 70,000 clones, roughly 85% seen once. The rearrangement uses TRBV27 and TRBJ1-2, with 7 bases lining up with TRBD1. This TCR came from a woman aged 55-70 years with COVID-19, enrolled during active disease. The sample was peripheral blood. CDR3 in amino acids: CASSLGTEFGSYGYTF. The CDR3 DNA sequence: TGTGCCAGCAGTTTAGGGACAGAGTTTGGGTCCTATGGCTACACCTTC.